One and the same sample provided the 6 T cell receptor beta chains below, sequenced in a study of Tregs in tolerant kidney transplant recipients. Sequencing used immunoSEQ multiplex PCR; TCRdb keeps in-frame clones, though not all of them. The repertoire holds 70,000 to 95,000 clones, roughly 90% seen once, with roughly 0.35% in the top ten. The sequenced sample was Tregs from blood, obtained before the transplant. These receptors all stem from a human donor who received a combined kidney and bone marrow transplant.

This sequence joins TRBV6-5 and TRBJ2-3, with D unresolved. The germline V and J ends were trimmed by 7 bases and 4 bases, with 12 bases remaining between them. The CDR3 spans 13 residues. Looked up from germline, CDR1 is MNHEY and CDR2 is SVGAGI. The CDR3 coding sequence is TGTGCCAGCAATCCGACCCCTTCAGATACGCAGTATTTT. Translation gives CASNPTPSDTQYF.

This clone was counted once. The V call is TRBV28, the J call TRBJ2-7; 7 nucleotides align to TRBD1. V gave up 4 bases and J gave up 3 bases; unmatched junction bases: 6. The CDR3 has 14 residues. Germline assignment: CDR1 MDHEN and CDR2 SYDVKM. This CDR3 reads CASSSRQGVYEQYF. DNA of the CDR3: TGTGCCAGCAGTTCCCGACAGGGCGTCTACGAGCAGTACTTC.

The rearrangement uses TRBV19 and TRBJ2-5; 8 nucleotides agree with TRBD2. The end of the DNA fits TRBJ2-7 better, so the J call may be wrong. This CDR3 has 14 amino acids. The V gene's germline CDR1 is LNHDA and CDR2 SQIVND (reference sequence). The CDR3 DNA sequence: TGTGCCAGTAGACCCGTAGCGGGAACGTACGAGCAGTACTTC. It is translated as CASRPVAGTYEQYF.

This clone was seen once. This sequence joins TRBV6-1 and TRBJ1-5; tentatively, D is TRBD1 (5 bases). There are 15 residues in the CDR3. The V end was cut by 2 bases, the J end by 2 bases, with 10 bases between. Germline V gene data show CDR1 as MNHNS and CDR2 as SASEGT. The CDR3 DNA reads as TGTGCCAGCAGTGAAAACAGGAGAGGCAATCAGCCCCAGCATTTT. Translated: CASSENRRGNQPQHF.

This clone occurred once. V is TRBV28 and J is TRBJ2-7; D is unclear. The CDR3 is 14 residues long. The V end lost 2 bases, the J end lost 2 bases, and 10 bases lay between the germline ends. Germline CDR1 is MDHEN and CDR2 is SYDVKM. The CDR3 protein is CASSLRSETYEQYF. CDR3 nucleotides: TGTGCCAGCAGTTTAAGGTCAGAGACCTACGAGCAGTACTTC.

In this sample, this clone turned up once. The rearrangement uses TRBV6-5 and TRBJ2-5; 10 positions match TRBD2. V lost 4 bases, J lost 1 base, and 6 bases stayed unmatched. The CDR3 loop spans 16 amino acids. Looked up from germline, CDR1 is MNHEY and CDR2 is SVGAGI. The CDR3 spells CASSSPLAGAQETQYF. The CDR3 nucleotides are TGTGCCAGCAGTTCCCCGCTAGCGGGGGCCCAAGAGACCCAGTACTTC.